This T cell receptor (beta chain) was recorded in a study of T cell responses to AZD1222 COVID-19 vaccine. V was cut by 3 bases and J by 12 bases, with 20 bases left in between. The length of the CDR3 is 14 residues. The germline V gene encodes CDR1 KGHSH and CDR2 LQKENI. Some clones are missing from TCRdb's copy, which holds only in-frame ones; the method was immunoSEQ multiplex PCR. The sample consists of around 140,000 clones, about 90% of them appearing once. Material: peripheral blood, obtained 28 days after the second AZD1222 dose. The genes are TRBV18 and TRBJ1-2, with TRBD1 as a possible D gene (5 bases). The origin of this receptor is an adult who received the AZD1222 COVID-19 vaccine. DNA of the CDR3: TGTGCCAGCTCACCTGCCGGGACCGCCTTGGGGAACACCTTC. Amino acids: CASSPAGTALGNTF. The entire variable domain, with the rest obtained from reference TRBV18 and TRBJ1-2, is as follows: NAGVMQNPRHLVRRRGQEARLRCSPMKGHSHVYWYRQLPEEGLKFMVYLQKENIIDESGMPKERFSAEFPKEGPSILRIQQVVRGDSAAYFCASSPAGTALGNTFGSGTRLTVV.